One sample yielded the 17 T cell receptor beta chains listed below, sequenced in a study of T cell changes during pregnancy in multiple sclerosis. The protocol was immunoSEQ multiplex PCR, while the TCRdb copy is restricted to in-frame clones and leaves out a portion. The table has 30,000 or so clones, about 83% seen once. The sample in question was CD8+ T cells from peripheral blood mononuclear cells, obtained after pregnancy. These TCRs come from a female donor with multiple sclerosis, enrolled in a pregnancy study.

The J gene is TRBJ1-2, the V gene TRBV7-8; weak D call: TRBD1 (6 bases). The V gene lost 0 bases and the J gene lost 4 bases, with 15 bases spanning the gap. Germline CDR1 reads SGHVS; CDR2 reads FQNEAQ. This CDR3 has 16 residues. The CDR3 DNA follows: TGTGCCAGCAGCTTAGCGGCGGACAGTCCCCCCTATGGCTACACCTTC. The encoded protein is CASSLAADSPPYGYTF.

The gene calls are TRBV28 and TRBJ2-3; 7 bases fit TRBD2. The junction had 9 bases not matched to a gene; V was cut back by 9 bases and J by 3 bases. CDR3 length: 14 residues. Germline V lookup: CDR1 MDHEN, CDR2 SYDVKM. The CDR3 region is CASPGLPSTDTQYF. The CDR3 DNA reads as TGTGCCAGTCCGGGACTACCTAGTACAGATACGCAGTATTTT.

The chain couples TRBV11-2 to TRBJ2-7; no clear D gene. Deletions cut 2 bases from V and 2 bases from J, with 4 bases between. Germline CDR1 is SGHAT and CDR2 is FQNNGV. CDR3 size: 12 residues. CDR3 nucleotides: TGTGCCAGCAGCTTACTCGCCTACGAGCAGTACTTC. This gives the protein CASSLLAYEQYF.

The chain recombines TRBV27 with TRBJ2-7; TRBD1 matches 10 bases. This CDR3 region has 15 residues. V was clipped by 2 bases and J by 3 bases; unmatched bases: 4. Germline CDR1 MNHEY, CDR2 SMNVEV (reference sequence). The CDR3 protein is CASSLPGTGVYEQYF. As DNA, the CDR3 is TGTGCCAGCAGTTTACCCGGGACAGGGGTCTACGAGCAGTACTTC.

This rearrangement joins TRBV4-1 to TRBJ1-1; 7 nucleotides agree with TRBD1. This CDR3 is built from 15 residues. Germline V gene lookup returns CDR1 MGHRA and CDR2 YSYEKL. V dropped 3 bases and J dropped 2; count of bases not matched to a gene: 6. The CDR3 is CASSHLRGDNTEAFF. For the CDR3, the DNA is TGCGCCAGCAGCCATCTCAGGGGGGATAACACTGAAGCTTTCTTT.

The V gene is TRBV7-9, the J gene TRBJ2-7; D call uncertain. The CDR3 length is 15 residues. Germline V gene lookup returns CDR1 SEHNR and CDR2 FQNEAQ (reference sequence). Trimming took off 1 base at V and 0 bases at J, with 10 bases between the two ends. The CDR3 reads CASSLGGASSYEQYF. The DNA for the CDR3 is TGTGCCAGCAGCTTAGGAGGTGCGAGCTCCTACGAGCAGTACTTC. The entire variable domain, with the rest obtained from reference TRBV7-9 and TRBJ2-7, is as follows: DTGVSQNPRHKITKRGQNVTFRCDPISEHNRLYWYRQTLGQGPEFLTYFQNEAQLEKSRLLSDRFSAERPKGSFSTLEIQRTEQGDSAMYLCASSLGGASSYEQYFGPGTRLTVT.

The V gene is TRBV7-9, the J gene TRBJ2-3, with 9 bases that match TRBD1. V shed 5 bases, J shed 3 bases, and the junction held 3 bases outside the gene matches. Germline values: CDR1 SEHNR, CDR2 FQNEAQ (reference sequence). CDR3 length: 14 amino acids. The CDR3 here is CASSNRGRTDTQYF. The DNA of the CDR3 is TGTGCCAGCAGCAACAGGGGGCGTACAGATACGCAGTATTTT.

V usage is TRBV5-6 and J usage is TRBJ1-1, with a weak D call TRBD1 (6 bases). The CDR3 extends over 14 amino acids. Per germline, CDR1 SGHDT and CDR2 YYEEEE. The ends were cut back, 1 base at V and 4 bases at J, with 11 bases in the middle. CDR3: CASSLLDRITEAFF. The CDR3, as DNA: TGTGCCAGCAGCTTGCTGGACAGAATCACTGAAGCTTTCTTT.

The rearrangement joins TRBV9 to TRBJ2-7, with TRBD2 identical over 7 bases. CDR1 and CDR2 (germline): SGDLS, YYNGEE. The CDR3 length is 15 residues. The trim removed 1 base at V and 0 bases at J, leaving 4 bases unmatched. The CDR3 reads CASSVSGVTSYEQYF. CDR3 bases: TGTGCCAGCAGCGTAAGCGGGGTGACCTCCTACGAGCAGTACTTC.

The CDR3: CASSVARGASTDTQYF. CDR3 nucleotides: TGTGCCAGCAGCGTAGCTCGCGGGGCTAGCACAGATACGCAGTATTTT. This chain uses TRBV9 with TRBJ2-3; TRBD2 is a possible D gene (6 bases). The CDR3 totals 16 residues. Per the germline V gene, CDR1 is SGDLS and CDR2 is YYNGEE. V was pared by 0 bases and J by 0 bases, with 11 bases between.

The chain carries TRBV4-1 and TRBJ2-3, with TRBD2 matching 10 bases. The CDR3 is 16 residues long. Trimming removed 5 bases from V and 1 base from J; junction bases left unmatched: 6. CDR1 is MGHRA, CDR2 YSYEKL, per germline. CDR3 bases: TGCGCCAGCAGCGAACGAGCGGGGGGGCGCACAGATACGCAGTATTTT. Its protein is CASSERAGGRTDTQYF.

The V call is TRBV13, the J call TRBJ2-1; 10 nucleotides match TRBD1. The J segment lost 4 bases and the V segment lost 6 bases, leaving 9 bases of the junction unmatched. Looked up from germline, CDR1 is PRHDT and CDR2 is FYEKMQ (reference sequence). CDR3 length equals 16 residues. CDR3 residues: CASRPYRDRGYNEQFF. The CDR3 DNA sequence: TGTGCCAGCAGGCCTTACCGGGACAGGGGATACAATGAGCAGTTCTTC.

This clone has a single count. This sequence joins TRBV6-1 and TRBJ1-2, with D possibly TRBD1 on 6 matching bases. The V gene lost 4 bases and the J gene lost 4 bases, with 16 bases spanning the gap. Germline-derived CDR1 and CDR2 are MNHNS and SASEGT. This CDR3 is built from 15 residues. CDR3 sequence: CASSGEGGAGYGYTF. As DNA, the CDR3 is TGTGCCAGCAGTGGCGAGGGGGGGGCGGGCTATGGCTACACCTTC.

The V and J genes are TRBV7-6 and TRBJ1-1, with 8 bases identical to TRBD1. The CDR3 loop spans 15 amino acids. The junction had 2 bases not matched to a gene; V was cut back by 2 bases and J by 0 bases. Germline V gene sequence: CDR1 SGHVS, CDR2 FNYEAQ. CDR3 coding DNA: TGTGCCAGCAGCTTAACAGGGGGAATGAACACTGAAGCTTTCTTT. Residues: CASSLTGGMNTEAFF.

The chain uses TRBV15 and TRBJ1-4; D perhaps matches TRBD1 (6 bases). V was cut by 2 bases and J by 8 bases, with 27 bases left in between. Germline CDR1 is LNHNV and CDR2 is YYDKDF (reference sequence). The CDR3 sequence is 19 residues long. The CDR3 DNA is TGTGCCACCAGCAGAACCCCAGCGGGACTCCGGGGAAGGGGGGAAAAACTGTTTTTT. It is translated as CATSRTPAGLRGRGEKLFF.

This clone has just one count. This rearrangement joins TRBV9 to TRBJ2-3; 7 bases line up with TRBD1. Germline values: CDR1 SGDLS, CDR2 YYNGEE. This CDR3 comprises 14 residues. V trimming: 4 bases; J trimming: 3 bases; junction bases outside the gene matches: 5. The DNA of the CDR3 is TGTGCCAGCAGCAGCCAGGGGGTAACAGATACGCAGTATTTT. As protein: CASSSQGVTDTQYF.

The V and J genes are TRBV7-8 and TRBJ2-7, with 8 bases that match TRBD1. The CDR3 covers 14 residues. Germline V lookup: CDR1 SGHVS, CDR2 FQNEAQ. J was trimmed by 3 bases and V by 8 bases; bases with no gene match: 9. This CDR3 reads CASARGQVLYEQYF. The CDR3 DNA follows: TGTGCCAGCGCGAGGGGACAGGTCCTCTACGAGCAGTACTTC.